This T cell receptor (beta chain) was captured by sequencing in a study of OX40 agonist ivuxolimab in advanced cancers. Sequencing used immunoSEQ multiplex PCR; TCRdb keeps in-frame clones, though not all of them. The repertoire has tens of thousands of clones, approximately 86% of them found once; the top ten carry under 0.85%. V was cut by 2 bases and J by 5 bases, with 0 bases left in between. CDR1 is SGHAT, CDR2 FQNNGV, per germline. The CDR3 runs to 11 residues. This chain connects TRBV11-2 to TRBJ1-4; unclear D gene. This specimen consisted of CD4+ or CD8+ T cells sorted from blood, obtained in a trial of the OX40 agonist ivuxolimab. The clonotype was recovered from an adult with an advanced solid tumor such as melanoma, head and neck, liver or kidney cancer. The CDR3 sequence is CASSLNEKLFF. CDR3 nucleotide sequence: TGTGCCAGCAGCTTAAATGAAAAACTGTTTTTT.